Below, 24 T cell receptor beta chains from the same sample are listed, as sequenced in a study of shared clonotypes between healthy human individuals. Assay: immunoSEQ multiplex PCR; the TCRdb copy retains only in-frame clones and omits some. Of about 2,100,000 clones in the sample, about 93% were seen once. Naive CD8 cells lacked CD45RO and underwent positive selection for CCR7, leaving out terminally differentiated effector memory CD45RA+ cells. The sequenced sample was naive CD8+ T cells from PBMCs. These receptors were collected from a man aged 18 to 30 in good health. Some clones in this sample may be carry-over from other donors' samples.

The chain couples TRBV20-1 to TRBJ1-6, with D possibly matching TRBD1 (5 bases). The V end lost 1 base, the J end lost 15 bases, and 10 bases lay between the germline ends. This CDR3 is built from 11 residues. The germline V gene has CDR1 DFQATT and CDR2 SNEGSKA (reference sequence). This CDR3 reads CSARVDTFLHF. The DNA of the CDR3 is TGCAGTGCTAGAGTGGACACCTTCCTCCACTTT.

The rearrangement joins TRBV6-5 to TRBJ1-5; possible D gene TRBD1, 6 bases. CDR3 length: 16 residues. CDR1 MNHEY and CDR2 SVGAGI come from the germline V gene. V was pared by 0 bases and J by 1 base, with 10 bases between. The CDR3 nucleotides are TGTGCCAGCAGTTACTCAGGGACAAAGAGCAATCAGCCCCAGCATTTT. It yields the protein CASSYSGTKSNQPQHF.

Details on this clone: Different DNA sequences within this sample yield the same CDR3. The rearrangement joins TRBV28 to TRBJ2-3; TRBD1 agrees at 7 bases. Germline V CDR1 and CDR2: MDHEN, SYDVKM. Trimming took 5 bases from V and 5 from J; bases not matched to a gene: 7. The CDR3 length is 14 residues. The CDR3: CASSLRQGVDTQYF. CDR3 nucleotide sequence: TGTGCCAGCAGTCTCCGACAGGGCGTAGATACGCAGTATTTT.

CDR3 residues: CASSRGLSGNTIYF. DNA of the CDR3: TGTGCCAGCAGCAGGGGTCTCTCTGGAAACACCATATATTTT. V is TRBV6-1 and J is TRBJ1-3; D perhaps matches TRBD1 (6 bases). The CDR3 consists of 14 residues. Germline CDR1 reads MNHNS; CDR2 reads SASEGT. Trimming shortened V by 6 bases and J by 0 bases, and 9 bases separated the two germline ends.

The table lists this clone with a count of one. The rearrangement uses TRBV28 and TRBJ1-1; TRBD1 matches at 7 bases. The germline V gene encodes CDR1 MDHEN and CDR2 SYDVKM. The CDR3 runs 18 residues. With 6 bases clipped from V and 2 bases from J, the junction kept 18 bases outside the gene matches. The CDR3 DNA is TGTGCCAGCAGGGGGGGCGGACAGGTCCTTTTACCAAACACTGAAGCTTTCTTT. Protein: CASRGGGQVLLPNTEAFF.

The chain recombines TRBV16 with TRBJ2-7; D call uncertain. CDR1 and CDR2 (germline): KGHSY, FQNENV. This CDR3 has 13 residues. V lost 4 bases and J lost 2, with 9 bases in between. For the CDR3, the DNA is TGTGCCAGCAGCCGGGTAGGGCCCTACGAGCAGTACTTC. As protein: CASSRVGPYEQYF.

With respect to this clone: Additional DNA sequences in this sample encode the identical CDR3. This chain connects TRBV28 to TRBJ2-1; maybe TRBD1 (6 bases). Trimming removed 5 bases from V and 1 base from J, with 9 bases in between. Germline-derived CDR1 and CDR2 are MDHEN and SYDVKM. CDR3 length equals 14 residues. The chain's CDR3 is CASSLQGSYNEQFF. In nucleotides, the CDR3 is TGTGCCAGCAGTCTGCAGGGGTCCTACAATGAGCAGTTCTTC.

The chain combines TRBV2 with TRBJ2-7, with 10 nucleotides matching TRBD1. Germline loops: CDR1 SNHLY, CDR2 FYNNEI. After removal of 6 bases from V and 2 bases from J, the junction contained 10 bases not matched to a gene. There are 16 residues in the CDR3. CDR3 DNA sequence: TGTGCCAGCAGCGGACAGGGGGATTTAGGACCCTACGAGCAGTACTTC. Amino acids: CASSGQGDLGPYEQYF.

The chain links TRBV7-9 to TRBJ1-3, with D hard to call. Deletions cut 1 base from V and 0 bases from J, with 13 bases between. The CDR3 is made up of 17 amino acids. Per the germline V gene, CDR1 is SEHNR and CDR2 is FQNEAQ (reference sequence). The CDR3 reads CASSLDRKLSSGNTIYF. CDR3 nucleotide sequence: TGTGCCAGCAGCTTAGATCGTAAACTTAGCTCTGGAAACACCATATATTTT.

The chain has TRBV25-1 and TRBJ1-4; 8 bases are shared with TRBD1. With V trimmed by 1 base and J by 0 bases, 4 bases remained unmatched. Germline loops: CDR1 MGHDK, CDR2 SYGVNS. The CDR3 contains 17 residues. CDR3: CASSEFRTGSTNEKLFF. CDR3 nucleotide sequence: TGTGCCAGCAGTGAATTTAGGACAGGGTCAACTAATGAAAAACTGTTTTTT.

This rearrangement joins TRBV27 to TRBJ2-7; D call uncertain. The V and J ends lost 4 bases and 2 bases respectively, with 9 bases between them. The CDR3 spans 13 residues. The germline CDR1 and CDR2 sequences are MNHEY and SMNVEV (reference sequence). DNA of the CDR3: TGTGCCAGCAGTTCGGCCAGGCCCTACGAGCAGTACTTC. It is translated as CASSSARPYEQYF.

The genes are TRBV27 and TRBJ2-1; TRBD2 aligns across 10 bases. Trimming took 3 bases from V and 8 from J; bases not matched to a gene: 10. Looked up from germline, CDR1 is MNHEY and CDR2 is SMNVEV (reference sequence). This CDR3 is built from 16 residues. The CDR3 bases are TGTGCCAGCAGTTTGACTAGCGGGTTATCCGTCGATGAGCAGTTCTTC. Its protein product is CASSLTSGLSVDEQFF.

The chain is built from TRBV27 and TRBJ1-2, with D perhaps matching TRBD1 (6 bases). With 3 bases removed from V and 2 bases from J, the gap between germline ends came to 10 bases. The CDR3 totals 14 residues. CDR1 is MNHEY and CDR2 is SMNVEV in the germline V gene (reference sequence). CDR3 in DNA: TGTGCCAGCAGTTTTCGGGGGCGGAACTATGGCTACACCTTC. As protein: CASSFRGRNYGYTF.

The chain recombines TRBV7-9 with TRBJ2-5; D is undetermined. The V end lost 5 bases, the J end lost 5 bases, and 15 bases lay between the germline ends. This CDR3 comprises 14 residues. CDR1 and CDR2 (germline): SEHNR, FQNEAQ (reference sequence). This CDR3 is CASSPAWPGETQYF. DNA of the CDR3: TGTGCCAGCAGCCCTGCGTGGCCAGGCGAGACCCAGTACTTC.

The chain carries TRBV19 and TRBJ2-2; D uncertain. Germline-derived CDR1 and CDR2 are LNHDA and SQIVND (reference sequence). Trimming pared 6 bases from V and 3 bases from J, leaving 5 bases between. The CDR3 is 12 residues long. CDR3 in DNA: TGTGCCAGTAGAAGATACACCGGGGAGCTGTTTTTT. As protein: CASRRYTGELFF.

This clone has only a few counts. V and J are TRBV13 and TRBJ1-1; D is ambiguous. V lost 3 bases to trimming and J lost 1 base, with 6 bases between them. The CDR3 has 13 amino acids. The germline V gene has CDR1 PRHDT and CDR2 FYEKMQ (reference sequence). DNA for the CDR3: TGTGCCAGCAGCTTCCCGAGGAACACTGAAGCTTTCTTT. It specifies CASSFPRNTEAFF.

There are a few counts of this clone. This chain connects TRBV9 to TRBJ2-4; TRBD1 is a possible D gene (5 bases). Trimming cost V 3 bases and J 8 bases, with 15 bases left between them. Germline CDR1 and CDR2: SGDLS and YYNGEE. There are 14 residues in the CDR3. The CDR3: CASSANGKGDIQYF. DNA for the CDR3: TGTGCCAGCAGCGCTAACGGAAAAGGGGACATTCAGTACTTC. Supplemented by reference TRBV9 and TRBJ2-4, the full variable domain reads DSGVTQTPKHLITATGQRVTLRCSPRSGDLSVYWYQQSLDQGLQFLIQYYNGEERAKGNILERFSAQQFPDLHSELNLSSLELGDSALYFCASSANGKGDIQYFGAGTRLSVL.

The chain has TRBV18 and TRBJ2-1; no definite D call. CDR3 length equals 12 residues. Germline CDR1 KGHSH, CDR2 LQKENI. The ends were cut back, 2 bases at V and 6 bases at J, with 5 bases in the middle. The CDR3 sequence: CASSPDPNEQFF. As DNA, the CDR3 is TGTGCCAGCTCACCAGACCCCAATGAGCAGTTCTTC.

The CDR3 DNA is TGTGCCAGCAGCTTATTACTAGCGGGAGTTGTAAACGAGCAGTACTTC. Translating it yields CASSLLLAGVVNEQYF. V usage is TRBV11-2 and J usage is TRBJ2-7; 11 bases are shared with TRBD2. J gave up 5 bases and V 2 bases, and 8 bases lay outside the gene matches. Germline V gene data show CDR1 as SGHAT and CDR2 as FQNNGV. CDR3 size: 16 residues.

V usage is TRBV7-9 and J usage is TRBJ1-3; D unclear. V lost 3 bases and J lost 4, with 13 bases in between. Germline CDR1 SEHNR, CDR2 FQNEAQ (reference sequence). There are 15 residues in the CDR3. CDR3 amino acids: CASSFGRIEGNTIYF. The CDR3 DNA sequence: TGTGCCAGCAGCTTCGGTCGGATAGAGGGAAACACCATATATTTT. The whole variable domain, filled in from reference TRBV7-9 and TRBJ1-3, reads DTGVSQNPRHKITKRGQNVTFRCDPISEHNRLYWYRQTLGQGPEFLTYFQNEAQLEKSRLLSDRFSAERPKGSFSTLEIQRTEQGDSAMYLCASSFGRIEGNTIYFGEGSWLTVV.

This rearrangement joins TRBV19 to TRBJ2-2; possibly TRBD1 for D (6 bases). The CDR3 totals 15 residues. The germline V and J ends were trimmed by 1 base and 6 bases, with 12 bases remaining between them. CDR1 and CDR2 from the germline V gene are LNHDA and SQIVND (reference sequence). In nucleotides, the CDR3 is TGTGCCAGTAGTATAGGCAGGACAGCTCCCGGGGAGCTGTTTTTT. It specifies CASSIGRTAPGELFF.

The gene calls are TRBV5-1 and TRBJ2-7; TRBD1 agrees at 10 bases. V was clipped by 7 bases and J by 7 bases; unmatched bases: 5. The CDR3 has 12 amino acids. CDR1 is SGHRS, CDR2 YFSETQ, per germline. The CDR3 DNA is TGCGCCAGCCGACAGGGGGCGGAGGAGCAGTACTTC. Protein sequence: CASRQGAEEQYF.

The genes are TRBV27 and TRBJ2-3, with 10 nucleotides matching TRBD2. J gave up 4 bases and V 5 bases, and 3 bases lay outside the gene matches. The CDR3 sequence is 14 residues long. The germline V gene encodes CDR1 MNHEY and CDR2 SMNVEV (reference sequence). CDR3 amino acids: CASSLGLAADTQYF. CDR3 nucleotide sequence: TGTGCCAGCAGTCTAGGACTAGCGGCAGATACGCAGTATTTT.

The chain employs TRBV7-6 and TRBJ2-1; D ambiguous. Per germline, CDR1 SGHVS and CDR2 FNYEAQ. CDR3 length: 14 amino acids. The V and J ends lost 3 bases and 4 bases respectively, with 10 bases between them. CDR3 sequence reads: CASSFEWAYNEQFF. CDR3 sequence (DNA): TGTGCCAGCAGCTTCGAGTGGGCTTACAATGAGCAGTTCTTC.